This is a list of T cell receptor beta chains from one sample in a study of CD8 T cells in Susac syndrome. One entry per CDR3 protein, called by TCRdb with MiXCR from the immunoSEQ multiplex PCR reads. The sample includes roughly 150,000 distinct CDR3 sequences, 92% of them seen just once. What was sequenced was CD4+ T cells from PBMCs. The receptor set was obtained from a human donor in good health. Both conserved end residues are trimmed from each CDR3. The order of the fields is V gene, CDR3 protein.

TRBV29-1	SVYKGRSSSYEQY
TRBV3-1	ASSPSVGSYEQY
TRBV11-2	ASSLLGTLIRETQY
TRBV4-2	ASSLSGSGYEQY
TRBV5-1	ASSLAPAGGQDTQY
TRBV29-1	SVPLEPGLETEAF
TRBV7-2	ATPPAQDRSGGYT
TRBV7-9	ASSDQGADIQY
TRBV5-1	ASSLDGAGSNEKLF
TRBV28	ASRLGDRGHRQPQH
TRBV29-1	SVQRGQNQPQH
TRBV19	ASSFLLAGKNEQF
TRBV19	ASSMAAGGLQTQY
TRBV15	ATSRGSLTWDRASYEQY
TRBV20-1	SATGGSYGYT
TRBV7-6	ASSLGRNTNTEAF
TRBV4-3	ASSQRGVLGNEQF
TRBV7-9	ASSSGKGAREQY
TRBV6-1	ASSPGTGVQGTDTQY
TRBV9	ASSEGAGANSYNEQF
TRBV3-1	ASSQGSLTGYGYT
TRBV11-2	ASSLRGWETQY
TRBV19	ASSSPGQTKNIQY
TRBV7-2	ASSLVVQGAF
TRBV5-1	ASSLEAGNGLREQY
TRBV5-1	ASSLVVLGGSPGTEAF
TRBV29-1	SVEYLGETQY
TRBV29-1	SVGQGNQPQH
TRBV28	ASSKGGRSTDTQY
TRBV9	ASSVQGSTGEQF
TRBV29-1	SVAGLAGGAETQY
TRBV7-2	ASSLMAAGSYEQY
TRBV12-3/TRBV12-4	ASSLREGRINEQF
TRBV28	ASSPGTGDGANVLT
TRBV28	ASSLGGTYNEQF
TRBV3-1	ASSPIGNTIY
TRBV30	AWRSPNTGELF
TRBV18	ASSPKGQGEETQY
TRBV6-2/TRBV6-3	ASSSQGTYNEQF
TRBV28	ASSGIQGSSYNSPLH
TRBV20-1	SARGRTGSNEQF
TRBV7-9	ASSLMLNEQF
TRBV5-1	ASSLPRATEAF
TRBV7-9	ASSLARGRGGQETQY
TRBV19	ASSGPSGANVLT